The 24 T cell receptor beta chains below were found in one sample sequenced in a study of immune evolution from preneoplasia to lung adenocarcinoma. The repertoire was sequenced with immunoSEQ multiplex PCR; TCRdb's copy has only in-frame clones and lacks some. The sample holds some 5,200 clones, about 80% seen once. The source material was FFPE normal lung tissue adjacent to the tumor. These receptors were obtained from a person in their sixties or seventies with lung adenocarcinoma.

This chain connects TRBV25-1 to TRBJ2-1; D is uncertain. V lost 11 bases, J lost 4 bases, and 18 bases lay in between. CDR1 MGHDK and CDR2 SYGVNS come from the germline V gene. The CDR3 has 14 residues. In nucleotides, the CDR3 is TGTGCCCAACACCTGAGACAACAATACAATGAGCAGTTCTTC. This encodes CAQHLRQQYNEQFF.

The count of this clone is one. Other DNA sequences in this specimen translate into the identical CDR3. This chain connects TRBV5-1 to TRBJ2-7; 9 bases fit TRBD2. Trimming cost V 4 bases and J 2 bases; bases outside gene matches: 4. Per the germline V gene, CDR1 is SGHRS and CDR2 is YFSETQ. The length of the CDR3 is 14 residues. The CDR3 DNA is TGCGCCAGCAGCCCTGCGGGGGGGGCCTACGAGCAGTACTTC. It encodes CASSPAGGAYEQYF.

J is TRBJ1-3 and V is TRBV10-1, with D perhaps matching TRBD1 (5 bases). This CDR3 spans 15 amino acids. V lost 3 bases and J lost 0, with 9 bases in between. The germline V gene encodes CDR1 WNHNN and CDR2 SYGVQD (reference sequence). As DNA, the CDR3 is TGCGCCAGCAGTGACGGGACGGTCTCTGGAAACACCATATATTTT. Translation gives CASSDGTVSGNTIYF.

The chain links TRBV6-5 to TRBJ2-3, with 12 bases identical to TRBD2. This CDR3 spans 16 amino acids. The V gene end was trimmed by 2 bases and the J gene end by 7 bases; junction bases not matched to a gene: 7. Germline loops: CDR1 MNHEY, CDR2 SVGAGI. The CDR3 DNA reads as TGTGCCAGCAGTTACACTACGGGACTAGCGGGTCATACGCAGTATTTT. It yields the protein CASSYTTGLAGHTQYF.

The rearrangement links TRBV28 to TRBJ1-1; D is ambiguous. Germline V gene sequence: CDR1 MDHEN, CDR2 SYDVKM. V was clipped by 6 bases and J by 7 bases, with 12 bases between them. There are 12 residues in the CDR3. CDR3 in amino acids: CASRVPGLEAFF. CDR3 nucleotide sequence: TGTGCCAGCAGAGTGCCGGGTCTTGAAGCTTTCTTT.

This rearrangement joins TRBV2 to TRBJ1-1; D is unresolved. Germline CDR1 and CDR2: SNHLY and FYNNEI. CDR3 size: 12 residues. V was pared by 6 bases and J by 5 bases, with 10 bases between. In nucleotides, the CDR3 is TGTGCCAGCAGCGCCTCGTTGACTGAAGCTTTCTTT. This codes for CASSASLTEAFF.

V is TRBV7-3 and J is TRBJ2-2, with 7 nucleotides matching TRBD1. The trim removed 8 bases at V and 7 bases at J, leaving 4 bases unmatched. Looked up from germline, CDR1 is SGHTA and CDR2 is FQGTGA. The CDR3 consists of 12 residues. The CDR3 DNA follows: TGTGCCAGCGGTCCAGGGGGCGGGGAGCTGTTTTTT. Protein: CASGPGGGELFF.

For the CDR3, the DNA is TGTGCCAGCAGTCCGGGGATGCAAGAGACCCAGTACTTC. This gives the protein CASSPGMQETQYF. J is TRBJ2-5 and V is TRBV28, with a possible D match to TRBD2 (5 bases). This CDR3 comprises 13 residues. In germline, CDR1 is MDHEN, CDR2 SYDVKM. V was cut by 5 bases and J by 2 bases, with 9 bases left in between.

The chain uses TRBV6-6 and TRBJ1-2, with D hard to call. The CDR3 consists of 16 residues. Trimming pared 0 bases from V and 0 bases from J, leaving 11 bases between. Germline V CDR1 and CDR2: MNHNY, SVGAGI (reference sequence). The CDR3 nucleotides are TGTGCCAGCAGTTACTCGGCTCAGCCACCTAACTATGGCTACACCTTC. Protein: CASSYSAQPPNYGYTF.

By frequency in the sample, this clone is large. The genes are TRBV2 and TRBJ1-5; 7 positions agree with TRBD1. V was clipped by 3 bases and J by 7 bases; unmatched bases: 6. This CDR3 region has 14 residues. Looked up from germline, CDR1 is SNHLY and CDR2 is FYNNEI. CDR3 loop: CASSESRGEQPQHF. The DNA for the CDR3 is TGTGCCAGCAGTGAGAGCAGGGGGGAACAGCCCCAGCATTTT.

This sequence joins TRBV7-6 and TRBJ2-1; TRBD1 matches at 7 bases. The V gene end was trimmed by 1 base and the J gene end by 2 bases; junction bases not matched to a gene: 2. Germline loops: CDR1 SGHVS, CDR2 FNYEAQ. The CDR3 extends over 15 amino acids. CDR3 protein: CASSLGTGPYNEQFF. The CDR3 region has the DNA TGTGCCAGCAGCTTAGGGACAGGACCCTACAATGAGCAGTTCTTC.

The genes are TRBV7-9 and TRBJ1-1; D gene unclear. CDR1 is SEHNR and CDR2 is FQNEAQ in the germline V gene (reference sequence). The CDR3 has 13 residues. Trimming took off 5 bases at V and 1 base at J, with 8 bases between the two ends. The CDR3 reads CASSTSGNTEAFF. The CDR3 DNA follows: TGTGCCAGCAGCACCTCAGGGAACACTGAAGCTTTCTTT.

The V and J genes are TRBV11-3 and TRBJ1-1, with D possibly matching TRBD1 (6 bases). The CDR3 totals 12 residues. V was shortened by 3 bases and J by 11 bases, with 13 bases between the two germline ends. Germline loops: CDR1 SGHNT, CDR2 YENEEA. The CDR3 DNA is TGTGCCAGCAGCTTCCAGGGGAACCCGGCTTTCTTT. Its protein is CASSFQGNPAFF.

The chain combines TRBV30 with TRBJ1-2; D uncertain. The CDR3 covers 13 residues. Trimming pared 3 bases from V and 6 bases from J, leaving 14 bases between. Germline V gene lookup returns CDR1 GTSNPN and CDR2 SVGIG (reference sequence). This CDR3 is CAWSEGYGDGYTF. DNA for the CDR3: TGTGCCTGGAGCGAAGGCTACGGGGATGGCTACACCTTC. The full variable domain, with the rest looked up from reference TRBV30 and TRBJ1-2, is SQTIHQWPATLVQPVGSPLSLECTVEGTSNPNLYWYRQAAGRGLQLLFYSVGIGQISSEVPQNLSASRPQDRQFILSSKKLLLSDSGFYLCAWSEGYGDGYTFGSGTRLTVV.

The chain links TRBV4-1 to TRBJ1-4; a possible D gene is TRBD1 (6 bases). CDR3 length equals 16 residues. The germline gives CDR1 MGHRA, CDR2 YSYEKL. V was trimmed by 6 bases and J by 5 bases, leaving 19 bases between them. The CDR3 sequence is CASSLYRVRRNEKLFF. DNA for the CDR3: TGCGCCAGCAGTTTATACAGGGTTAGGAGGAATGAAAAACTGTTTTTT.

The chain is built from TRBV28 and TRBJ2-2; D is uncertain. The CDR3 consists of 12 residues. Germline CDR1 MDHEN, CDR2 SYDVKM. Between the trimmed V and J ends, which lost 7 bases and 6 bases, there was a span of 9 bases. The CDR3 is CASMVGPGELFF. In nucleotides, the CDR3 is TGTGCCAGCATGGTAGGGCCCGGGGAGCTGTTTTTT.

This clone has only one observation. V usage is TRBV9 and J usage is TRBJ1-5; tentative D call: TRBD1 (5 bases). CDR3 size: 16 residues. V was cut by 5 bases and J by 0 bases, with 15 bases left in between. Germline assignment: CDR1 SGDLS and CDR2 YYNGEE. The CDR3 loop reads CASSSGAGGSNQPQHF. CDR3 DNA: TGTGCCAGCAGTTCCGGGGCCGGGGGTAGCAATCAGCCCCAGCATTTT.

The chain uses TRBV6-6 and TRBJ1-5; TRBD1 might be the D (6 bases). The germline V gene encodes CDR1 MNHNY and CDR2 SVGAGI (reference sequence). This CDR3 has 14 residues. Deletions cut 8 bases from V and 5 bases from J, with 16 bases between. This chain's CDR3 is CASLQGRGDQPQHF. In DNA form, the CDR3 reads TGTGCCAGCCTACAGGGTAGGGGGGATCAGCCCCAGCATTTT.

This chain joins TRBV6-5 and TRBJ2-7, with 8 bases fitting TRBD1. Germline V gives CDR1 MNHEY, CDR2 SVGAGI. V was clipped by 7 bases and J by 4 bases; unmatched bases: 9. This CDR3 contains 14 residues. CDR3 amino acids: CASTRTGTGYEQYF. The DNA of the CDR3 is TGTGCCAGCACCAGGACAGGGACGGGGTACGAGCAGTACTTC.

V and J are TRBV5-1 and TRBJ1-1, with TRBD1 as a possible D gene (5 bases). Looked up from germline, CDR1 is SGHRS and CDR2 is YFSETQ. The CDR3 has 15 amino acids. V was shortened by 1 base and J by 5 bases, with 15 bases between the two germline ends. CDR3 nucleotides: TGCGCCAGCAGCTTGAGGGGCGACACGGGGACTGAAGCTTTCTTT. Amino acids: CASSLRGDTGTEAFF.

This clone was counted once. The CDR3 bases are TGCAGCGCCGACAGGGGAGGAGGGCACAATGAGCAGTTCTTC. Its translation is CSADRGGGHNEQFF. The J gene is TRBJ2-1, the V gene TRBV29-1; TRBD1 aligns across 8 bases. V dropped 7 bases and J dropped 5; count of bases not matched to a gene: 10. Germline V CDR1 and CDR2: SQVTM, ANQGSEA. The CDR3 extends over 14 amino acids.

The V call is TRBV5-8, the J call TRBJ1-5; D remains ambiguous. V was shortened by 2 bases and J by 3 bases, with 12 bases between the two germline ends. Germline V lookup: CDR1 SGHTS, CDR2 YDEGEE. CDR3 length: 15 amino acids. The CDR3 sequence is CASSFSRASNQPQHF. The CDR3 DNA is TGTGCCAGCAGCTTTTCTAGGGCTTCCAATCAGCCCCAGCATTTT.

V gene TRBV19 combines with J gene TRBJ2-6, with D unresolved. Germline-derived CDR1 and CDR2 are LNHDA and SQIVND (reference sequence). The CDR3 runs 15 residues. The V end was cut by 4 bases, the J end by 1 base, with 8 bases between. The CDR3 region is CASSRLRSGANVLTF. DNA for the CDR3: TGTGCCAGTAGTAGGCTGCGATCTGGGGCCAACGTCCTGACTTTC.

The genes are TRBV9 and TRBJ2-7; TRBD1 matches at 7 bases. Germline CDR1 is SGDLS and CDR2 is YYNGEE. After removal of 1 base from V and 2 bases from J, the junction contained 6 bases not matched to a gene. The length of the CDR3 is 15 residues. CDR3 region: CASSVRDSPTYEQYF. CDR3 nucleotides: TGTGCCAGCAGCGTACGGGACAGCCCTACCTACGAGCAGTACTTC. Complete variable domain (other parts from reference TRBV9 and TRBJ2-7): DSGVTQTPKHLITATGQRVTLRCSPRSGDLSVYWYQQSLDQGLQFLIQYYNGEERAKGNILERFSAQQFPDLHSELNLSSLELGDSALYFCASSVRDSPTYEQYFGPGTRLTVT.